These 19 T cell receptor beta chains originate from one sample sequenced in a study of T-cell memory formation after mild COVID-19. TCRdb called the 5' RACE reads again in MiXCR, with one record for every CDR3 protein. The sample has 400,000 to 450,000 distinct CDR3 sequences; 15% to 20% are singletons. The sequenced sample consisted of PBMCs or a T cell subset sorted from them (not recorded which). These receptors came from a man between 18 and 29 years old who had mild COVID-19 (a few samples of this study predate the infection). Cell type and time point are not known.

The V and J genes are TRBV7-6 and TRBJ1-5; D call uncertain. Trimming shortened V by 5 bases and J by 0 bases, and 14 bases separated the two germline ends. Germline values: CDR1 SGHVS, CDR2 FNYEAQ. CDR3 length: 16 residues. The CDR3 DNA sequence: TGTGCCAGCAGCCAGGCGGGAGGGTTTAGCAATCAGCCCCAGCATTTT. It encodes CASSQAGGFSNQPQHF.

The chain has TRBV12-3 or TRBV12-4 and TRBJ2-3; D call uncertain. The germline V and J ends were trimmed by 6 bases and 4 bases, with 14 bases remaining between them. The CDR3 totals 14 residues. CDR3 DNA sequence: TGTGCCAGCAGCTGGGCCTTCCGCGCAGATACGCAGTATTTT. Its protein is CASSWAFRADTQYF.

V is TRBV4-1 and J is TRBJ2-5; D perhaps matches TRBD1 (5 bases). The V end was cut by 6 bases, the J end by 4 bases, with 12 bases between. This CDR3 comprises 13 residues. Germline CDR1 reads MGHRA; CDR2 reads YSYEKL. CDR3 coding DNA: TGCGCCAGCAGGTTGGGCAGGGCAGAGACCCAGTACTTC. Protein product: CASRLGRAETQYF.

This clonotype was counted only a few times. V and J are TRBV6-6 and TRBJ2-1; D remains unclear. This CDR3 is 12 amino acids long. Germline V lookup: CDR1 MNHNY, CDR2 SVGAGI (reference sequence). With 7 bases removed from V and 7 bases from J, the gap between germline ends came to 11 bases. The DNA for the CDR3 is TGTGCCAGCACCAGCATGGGAAATGAGCAGTTCTTC. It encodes CASTSMGNEQFF.

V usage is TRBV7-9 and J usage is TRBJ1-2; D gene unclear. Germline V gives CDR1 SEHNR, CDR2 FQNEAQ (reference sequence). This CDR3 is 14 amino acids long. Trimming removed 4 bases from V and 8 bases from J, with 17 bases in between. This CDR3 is CASSSQWAAGGYTF. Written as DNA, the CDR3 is TGTGCCAGCAGCTCACAGTGGGCAGCTGGCGGCTACACCTTC.

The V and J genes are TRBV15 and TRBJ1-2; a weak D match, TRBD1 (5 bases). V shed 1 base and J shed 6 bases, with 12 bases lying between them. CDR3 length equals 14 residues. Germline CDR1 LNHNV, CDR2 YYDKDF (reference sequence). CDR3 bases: TGTGCCACCAGCAGAGGGGGGGGTTGGAATGGCTACACCTTC. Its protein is CATSRGGGWNGYTF.

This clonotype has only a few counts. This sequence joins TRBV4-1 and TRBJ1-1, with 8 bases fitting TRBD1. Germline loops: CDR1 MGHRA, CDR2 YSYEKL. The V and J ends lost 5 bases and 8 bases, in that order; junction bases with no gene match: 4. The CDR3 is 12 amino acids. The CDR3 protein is CASSGQGYEAFF. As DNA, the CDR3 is TGCGCCAGCAGCGGACAGGGATACGAAGCTTTCTTT.

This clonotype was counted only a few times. The CDR3: CASSRQGPSYNEQFF. As DNA, the CDR3 is TGTGCCAGCAGCCGACAGGGCCCCTCCTACAATGAGCAGTTCTTC. This rearrangement joins TRBV7-3 to TRBJ2-1; 7 bases line up with TRBD1. The CDR3 totals 15 residues. In germline, CDR1 is SGHTA, CDR2 FQGTGA. The V and J ends lost 5 bases and 0 bases, in that order; junction bases with no gene match: 4.

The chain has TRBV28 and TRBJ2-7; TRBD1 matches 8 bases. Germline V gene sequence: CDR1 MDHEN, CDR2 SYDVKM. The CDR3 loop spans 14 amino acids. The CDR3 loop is CASSSRTGQYDQYV. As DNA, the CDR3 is TGTGCCAGCAGTTCGAGGACAGGGCAATACGATCAGTACGTC.

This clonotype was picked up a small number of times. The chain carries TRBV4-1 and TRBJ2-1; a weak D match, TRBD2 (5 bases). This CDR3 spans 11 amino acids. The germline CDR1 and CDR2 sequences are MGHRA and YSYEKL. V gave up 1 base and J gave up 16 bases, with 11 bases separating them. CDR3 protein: CASSQAGIQFF. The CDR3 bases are TGCGCCAGCAGCCAAGCGGGGATACAATTCTTC.

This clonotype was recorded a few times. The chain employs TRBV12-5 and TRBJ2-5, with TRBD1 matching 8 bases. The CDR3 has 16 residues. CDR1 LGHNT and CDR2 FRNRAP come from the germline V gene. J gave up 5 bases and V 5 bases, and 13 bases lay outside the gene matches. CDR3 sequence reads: CASGIGQGRLDETQYF. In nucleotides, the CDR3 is TGTGCTAGTGGTATAGGACAGGGACGGTTGGACGAGACCCAGTACTTC.

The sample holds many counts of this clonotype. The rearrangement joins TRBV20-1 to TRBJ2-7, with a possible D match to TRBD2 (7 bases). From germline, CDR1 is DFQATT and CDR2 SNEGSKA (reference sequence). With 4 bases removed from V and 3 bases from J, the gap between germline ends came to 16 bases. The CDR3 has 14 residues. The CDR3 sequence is CSAIPGGGSYEQYV. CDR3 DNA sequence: TGCAGTGCTATACCAGGCGGGGGCAGCTACGAGCAGTACGTC.

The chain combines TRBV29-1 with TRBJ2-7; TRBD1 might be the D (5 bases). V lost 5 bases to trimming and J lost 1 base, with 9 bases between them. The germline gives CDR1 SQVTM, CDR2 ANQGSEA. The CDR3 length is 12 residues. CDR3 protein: CSVQAGSYEQYF. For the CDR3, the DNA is TGCAGCGTTCAGGCAGGGTCCTACGAGCAGTACTTC.

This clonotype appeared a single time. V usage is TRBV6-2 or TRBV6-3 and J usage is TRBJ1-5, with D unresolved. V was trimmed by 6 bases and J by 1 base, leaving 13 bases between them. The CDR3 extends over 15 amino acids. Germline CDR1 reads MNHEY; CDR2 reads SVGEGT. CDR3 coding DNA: TGTGCCAGCAGCCAGATTGGGTCCAGCAATCAGCCCCAGCATTTT. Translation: CASSQIGSSNQPQHF.

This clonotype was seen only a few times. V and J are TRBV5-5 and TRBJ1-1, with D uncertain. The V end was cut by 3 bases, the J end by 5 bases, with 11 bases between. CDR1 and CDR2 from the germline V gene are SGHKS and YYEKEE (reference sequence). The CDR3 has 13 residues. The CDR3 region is CASSWDYGTEAFF. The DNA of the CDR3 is TGTGCCAGCAGCTGGGATTATGGAACTGAAGCTTTCTTT.

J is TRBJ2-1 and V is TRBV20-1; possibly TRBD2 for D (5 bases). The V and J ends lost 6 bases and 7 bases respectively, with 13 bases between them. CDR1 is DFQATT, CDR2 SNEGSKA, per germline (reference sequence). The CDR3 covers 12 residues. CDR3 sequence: CSAESGANEQFF. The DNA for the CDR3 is TGCAGTGCCGAGAGCGGAGCTAATGAGCAGTTCTTC.

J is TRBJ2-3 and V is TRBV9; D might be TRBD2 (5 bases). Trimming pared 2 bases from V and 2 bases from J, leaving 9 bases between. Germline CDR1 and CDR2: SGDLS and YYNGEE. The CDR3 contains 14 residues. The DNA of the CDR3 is TGTGCCAGCAGCGTGGACGGGGTCACAGATACGCAGTATTTT. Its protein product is CASSVDGVTDTQYF.

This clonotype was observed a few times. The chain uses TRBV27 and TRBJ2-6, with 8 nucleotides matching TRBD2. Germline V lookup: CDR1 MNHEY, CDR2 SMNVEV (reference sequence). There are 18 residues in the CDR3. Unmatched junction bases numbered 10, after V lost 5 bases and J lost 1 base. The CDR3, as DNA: TGTGCCAGCAGTCCCTTGCGGGGGGCCATTTCTGGGGCCAACGTCCTGACTTTC. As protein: CASSPLRGAISGANVLTF.

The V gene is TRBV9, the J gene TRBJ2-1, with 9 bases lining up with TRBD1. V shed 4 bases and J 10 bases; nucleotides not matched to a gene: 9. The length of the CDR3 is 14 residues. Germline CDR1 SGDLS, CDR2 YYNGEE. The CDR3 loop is CASSPGQGPREQFF. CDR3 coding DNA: TGTGCCAGCAGCCCCGGACAGGGGCCCCGAGAGCAGTTCTTC.